Each of the 21 T cell receptor beta chains below was sequenced from the same sample in a study of graft-versus-host responses after intestinal transplantation. Their antigen targets remain unknown. Sequencing used immunoSEQ multiplex PCR; TCRdb keeps in-frame clones, though not all of them. The sample contains over 100,000 clones, just under 95% of which appear only once. Sequencing was performed on unstimulated CD8+ T cells sorted from spleen or lymph node cells, taken before transplant. The receptors were gathered from a human donor who was the organ donor for an intestinal transplant.

CDR3 residues: CASRQTGALGETQYF. DNA of the CDR3: TGTGCCAGCCGGCAGACGGGGGCCCTGGGGGAGACCCAGTACTTC. J is TRBJ2-5 and V is TRBV6-1; the D gene could be TRBD1 or TRBD2 (6 bases each). CDR1 and CDR2 (germline): MNHNS, SASEGT. The CDR3 sequence is 15 residues long. The V and J ends lost 8 bases and 5 bases respectively, with 21 bases between them.

This chain joins TRBV6-5 and TRBJ1-1; the D gene is possibly TRBD1 (6 bases). V dropped 6 bases and J dropped 4 bases, with 6 bases sitting between them. The CDR3 length is 11 residues. Germline V gene sequence: CDR1 MNHEY, CDR2 SVGAGI. CDR3: CASRQGTEAFF. The CDR3 region has the DNA TGTGCCAGCAGACAGGGCACTGAAGCTTTCTTT.

The chain has TRBV10-3 and TRBJ2-3, with D uncertain. The CDR3 covers 12 residues. Germline-derived CDR1 and CDR2 are ENHRY and SYGVKD. Trimming took 4 bases from V and 2 from J, leaving 4 bases between them. The CDR3 is CAISVDTDTQYF. In nucleotides, the CDR3 is TGTGCCATCAGTGTGGACACAGATACGCAGTATTTT.

The chain links TRBV19 to TRBJ2-7; 7 nucleotides agree with TRBD1. The V gene's germline CDR1 is LNHDA and CDR2 SQIVND (reference sequence). V trimming: 5 bases; J trimming: 2 bases; junction bases outside the gene matches: 6. The CDR3 runs to 14 residues. The chain's CDR3 is CASSLTGTAYEQYF. The DNA of the CDR3 is TGTGCCAGTAGTCTTACCGGGACAGCCTACGAGCAGTACTTC.

This clone has a single count. This chain connects TRBV7-2 to TRBJ1-2; D remains ambiguous. There are 16 residues in the CDR3. V was pared by 10 bases and J by 0 bases, with 21 bases between. From germline, CDR1 is SGHTA and CDR2 FQGNSA. CDR3 DNA sequence: TGTGCCATCCTAGATTCTCGAGTGCCAGCTAACTATGGCTACACCTTC. Its protein product is CAILDSRVPANYGYTF.

The chain recombines TRBV11-2 with TRBJ2-5; D gene unclear. The CDR3 is 11 amino acids. Germline-derived CDR1 and CDR2 are SGHAT and FQNNGV. V was shortened by 6 bases and J by 6 bases, with 8 bases between the two germline ends. Written as DNA, the CDR3 is TGTGCCAGCAGTTCCCTTCAGACCCAGTACTTC. This encodes CASSSLQTQYF.

The chain couples TRBV2 to TRBJ1-5; 8 nucleotides agree with TRBD1. The germline CDR1 and CDR2 sequences are SNHLY and FYNNEI. V was pared by 10 bases and J by 2 bases, with 7 bases of the junction left unmatched. This CDR3 has 14 amino acids. CDR3 amino acids: CATSMTGGNQPQHF. The CDR3 DNA follows: TGTGCCACTTCTATGACAGGGGGCAATCAGCCCCAGCATTTT.

The rearrangement joins TRBV5-6 to TRBJ2-7, with D hard to call. CDR1 is SGHDT and CDR2 is YYEEEE in the germline V gene. This CDR3 has 16 amino acids. Between the trimmed V and J ends, which lost 2 bases and 3 bases, there was a span of 18 bases. CDR3 sequence: CASSFPPASVIYEQYF. CDR3 coding DNA: TGTGCCAGCAGCTTCCCCCCGGCCAGTGTTATCTACGAGCAGTACTTC.

The V call is TRBV7-2, the J call TRBJ2-2; either TRBD1 or TRBD2 may fit D (6 bases each). The V gene lost 5 bases and the J gene lost 1 base, with 20 bases spanning the gap. Germline V gives CDR1 SGHTA, CDR2 FQGNSA. This CDR3 has 18 amino acids. The CDR3 loop is CASSPSTRGHLNTGELFF. CDR3 DNA sequence: TGTGCCAGCAGCCCAAGTACTCGGGGGCACCTGAACACCGGGGAGCTGTTTTTT.

The chain carries TRBV19 and TRBJ2-5; the match to TRBD1 covers 8 bases. CDR1 is LNHDA, CDR2 SQIVND, per germline (reference sequence). Trimming cost V 6 bases and J 4 bases; bases outside gene matches: 13. The CDR3 loop spans 16 amino acids. In nucleotides, the CDR3 is TGTGCCAGTAGCGATCTCGACAGGGGACGGCTAGAGACCCAGTACTTC. Amino acids: CASSDLDRGRLETQYF.

Details on this clone: Other DNA sequences in the sample encode the same CDR3. The chain recombines TRBV9 with TRBJ1-2; no definite D call. V was trimmed by 0 bases and J by 4 bases, leaving 10 bases between them. CDR1 is SGDLS, CDR2 YYNGEE, per germline. This CDR3 is built from 14 residues. CDR3 coding DNA: TGTGCCAGCAGCGTAGACAGTTCGTTCTATGGCTACACCTTC. Translation gives CASSVDSSFYGYTF.

This clone showed up just once. The chain is built from TRBV5-1 and TRBJ2-7; 14 bases are shared with TRBD2. CDR1 SGHRS and CDR2 YFSETQ come from the germline V gene. The V segment lost 6 bases and the J segment 6 bases; nucleotides outside the gene matches: 11. The CDR3 consists of 16 residues. The CDR3 region is CASTKGLAGGRVEQYF. The CDR3 bases are TGCGCCAGCACCAAAGGACTAGCGGGAGGAAGAGTCGAGCAGTACTTC. Full variable domain (remainder filled in from reference TRBV5-1 and TRBJ2-7): KAGVTQTPRYLIKTRGQQVTLSCSPISGHRSVSWYQQTPGQGLQFLFEYFSETQRNKGNFPGRFSGRQFSNSRSEMNVSTLELGDSALYLCASTKGLAGGRVEQYFGPGTRLTVT.

The chain links TRBV19 to TRBJ2-7; the match to TRBD2 covers 7 bases. The V and J ends lost 5 bases and 3 bases, in that order; junction bases with no gene match: 7. The CDR3 extends over 14 amino acids. Germline CDR1 and CDR2: LNHDA and SQIVND (reference sequence). The CDR3 sequence is CASSPAASGYEQYF. The CDR3 region has the DNA TGTGCCAGTAGTCCCGCGGCTAGCGGCTACGAGCAGTACTTC. The full variable domain, its missing parts supplied by reference TRBV19 and TRBJ2-7, is DGGITQSPKYLFRKEGQNVTLSCEQNLNHDAMYWYRQDPGQGLRLIYYSQIVNDFQKGDIAEGYSVSREKKESFPLTVTSAQKNPTAFYLCASSPAASGYEQYFGPGTRLTVT.

To note about this clone: The same CDR3 arises from other DNA sequences in this sample as well. The V call is TRBV30, the J call TRBJ2-7, with D perhaps TRBD2 (5 bases). The CDR3 length is 13 residues. CDR1 is GTSNPN and CDR2 is SVGIG in the germline V gene (reference sequence). V was cut by 0 bases and J by 1 base, with 7 bases left in between. CDR3 bases: TGTGCCTGGAGTGTCGGCGGGTCCTACGAGCAGTACTTC. It encodes CAWSVGGSYEQYF.

This sequence joins TRBV7-9 and TRBJ2-1; 7 nucleotides align to TRBD2. Unmatched junction bases numbered 2, after V lost 2 bases and J lost 1 base. Per germline, CDR1 SEHNR and CDR2 FQNEAQ (reference sequence). There are 15 residues in the CDR3. The chain's CDR3 is CASSLTGRSYNEQFF. The CDR3 coding sequence is TGTGCCAGCAGCTTAACCGGGAGGTCCTACAATGAGCAGTTCTTC. The variable domain in full, with the rest retrieved from reference TRBV7-9 and TRBJ2-1, is DTGVSQNPRHKITKRGQNVTFRCDPISEHNRLYWYRQTLGQGPEFLTYFQNEAQLEKSRLLSDRFSAERPKGSFSTLEIQRTEQGDSAMYLCASSLTGRSYNEQFFGPGTRLTVL.

The V call is TRBV10-3, the J call TRBJ2-5, with 7 positions matching TRBD1. CDR1 and CDR2 (germline): ENHRY, SYGVKD. The CDR3 contains 15 residues. V dropped 3 bases and J dropped 7; count of bases not matched to a gene: 11. As DNA, the CDR3 is TGTGCCATCAGTGACGACAGGGTCTACCTAGGGACCCAGTACTTC. Its protein product is CAISDDRVYLGTQYF.

This chain links TRBV27 with TRBJ2-7; TRBD1 or TRBD2 may be the D gene (6 bases each). Germline CDR1 and CDR2: MNHEY and SMNVEV (reference sequence). CDR3 length equals 14 residues. The V end lost 3 bases, the J end lost 4 bases, and 13 bases lay between the germline ends. The CDR3 DNA reads TGTGCCAGCAGTTTCCAGGGGACTGGTTACGAGCAGTACTTC. Translated, it gives CASSFQGTGYEQYF.

This chain joins TRBV14 and TRBJ2-1; 8 nucleotides agree with TRBD2. CDR3 length: 16 amino acids. Germline CDR1 is SGHDN and CDR2 is FVKESK. V was clipped by 0 bases and J by 7 bases; unmatched bases: 8. CDR3 in DNA: TGTGCCAGCAGCCAAGACTGGCTCTCGGGGGGGAATGAGCAGTTCTTC. Translating gives CASSQDWLSGGNEQFF. The variable domain in full, with the rest retrieved from reference TRBV14 and TRBJ2-1, is EAGVTQFPSHSVIEKGQTVTLRCDPISGHDNLYWYRRVMGKEIKFLLHFVKESKQDESGMPNNRFLAERTGGTYSTLKVQPAELEDSGVYFCASSQDWLSGGNEQFFGPGTRLTVL.

J is TRBJ1-2 and V is TRBV29-1; D uncertain. Trimming left V 4 bases short and J 7 bases short, with 13 bases between. The length of the CDR3 is 12 residues. Germline-derived CDR1 and CDR2 are SQVTM and ANQGSEA. CDR3 region: CSVGRKGVGYTF. CDR3 sequence (DNA): TGCAGCGTTGGTAGGAAGGGAGTTGGCTACACCTTC.

The chain employs TRBV9 and TRBJ2-7; TRBD2 matches at 8 bases. The junction had 8 bases not matched to a gene; V was cut back by 4 bases and J by 2 bases. Germline loops: CDR1 SGDLS, CDR2 YYNGEE. The CDR3 covers 15 residues. The CDR3 spells CASSPSSGGAYEQYF. CDR3 nucleotide sequence: TGTGCCAGCAGCCCGAGCAGCGGGGGAGCCTACGAGCAGTACTTC.

This clone was seen a single time. CDR3 bases: TGTGCCAGCAGCTCTCGGACAGGCGGGGACACCGGGGAGCTGTTTTTT. Amino acids: CASSSRTGGDTGELFF. The chain uses TRBV7-9 and TRBJ2-2, with D possibly TRBD1 on 7 matching bases. V was trimmed by 4 bases and J by 3 bases, leaving 15 bases between them. Germline CDR1 is SEHNR and CDR2 is FQNEAQ (reference sequence). The length of the CDR3 is 16 residues. The full variable domain, with the rest looked up from reference TRBV7-9 and TRBJ2-2, is DTGVSQNPRHKITKRGQNVTFRCDPISEHNRLYWYRQTLGQGPEFLTYFQNEAQLEKSRLLSDRFSAERPKGSFSTLEIQRTEQGDSAMYLCASSSRTGGDTGELFFGEGSRLTVL.